The 18 T cell receptor beta chains listed next were all sequenced from one sample in a study of cytomegalovirus exposure and HLA in healthy donors. The primer mix had 60 Vbeta and 13 Jbeta primers. Clones were sequenced by immunoSEQ multiplex PCR, and TCRdb holds only the in-frame ones, with some missing. The profile shows some 100,000 clones, approximately 84% of them singletons. Sequenced sample: PBMCs. These receptors originate from a young man in good health and CMV-seronegative.

V is TRBV18 and J is TRBJ1-5; 7 bases are a match to TRBD1. This CDR3 comprises 14 residues. Germline V gives CDR1 KGHSH, CDR2 LQKENI. Unmatched junction bases numbered 9, after V lost 4 bases and J lost 9 bases. Written as DNA, the CDR3 is TGTGCCAGCTCACAGAGACAGGGCGAAGGGCCCCAGCATTTT. This translates into CASSQRQGEGPQHF.

The CDR3 DNA is TGCAGCGTTCCGGGACAGACACAAGAGACCCAGTACTTC. Protein: CSVPGQTQETQYF. This chain links TRBV29-1 with TRBJ2-5, with 7 bases that match TRBD1. The germline CDR1 and CDR2 sequences are SQVTM and ANQGSEA. With V trimmed by 5 bases and J by 2 bases, 5 bases remained unmatched. This CDR3 region has 13 residues.

The genes are TRBV6-6 and TRBJ2-1; a possible D gene is TRBD2 (6 bases). CDR1 and CDR2 (germline): MNHNY, SVGAGI (reference sequence). The CDR3 contains 14 residues. V lost 0 bases to trimming and J lost 8 bases, with 11 bases between them. This CDR3 reads CASSYSRDFYEQFF. CDR3 bases: TGTGCCAGCAGTTACTCCCGGGACTTCTATGAGCAGTTCTTC.

The V and J genes are TRBV6-1 and TRBJ1-1, with D uncertain. V was cut by 10 bases and J by 0 bases, with 12 bases left in between. This CDR3 has 13 residues. Per the germline V gene, CDR1 is MNHNS and CDR2 is SASEGT. CDR3 in amino acids: CATQVWMNTEAFF. CDR3 nucleotide sequence: TGTGCCACCCAGGTGTGGATGAACACTGAAGCTTTCTTT.

The chain's CDR3 is CASSPGLGDTGELFF. CDR3 DNA: TGCGCCAGCAGCCCGGGACTAGGGGACACCGGGGAGCTGTTTTTT. J is TRBJ2-2 and V is TRBV5-1, with 8 bases fitting TRBD2. CDR1 is SGHRS, CDR2 YFSETQ, per germline. J gave up 3 bases and V 4 bases, and 5 bases lay outside the gene matches. The CDR3 loop spans 15 amino acids.

The rearrangement uses TRBV6-1 and TRBJ2-7; TRBD1 matches 10 bases. Trimming cost V 6 bases and J 5 bases; bases outside gene matches: 4. The V gene's germline CDR1 is MNHNS and CDR2 SASEGT. This CDR3 has 13 residues. The CDR3 here is CASSGDRGHEQYF. The CDR3 region has the DNA TGTGCCAGCAGCGGGGACAGGGGCCACGAGCAGTACTTC.

V gene TRBV18 combines with J gene TRBJ1-1; D unresolved. The V end lost 3 bases, the J end lost 0 bases, and 5 bases lay between the germline ends. The germline CDR1 and CDR2 sequences are KGHSH and LQKENI. The length of the CDR3 is 13 residues. CDR3 nucleotides: TGTGCCAGCTCACCCAAAATGAACACTGAAGCTTTCTTT. Translation gives CASSPKMNTEAFF.

This rearrangement joins TRBV6-1 to TRBJ2-1; 7 nucleotides line up with TRBD2. Trimming removed 4 bases from V and 3 bases from J; junction bases left unmatched: 15. Germline CDR1 and CDR2: MNHNS and SASEGT. The CDR3 spans 18 residues. The CDR3 sequence is CASSVYPKRGLLYNEQFF. The CDR3 DNA sequence: TGTGCCAGCAGTGTGTACCCAAAGCGGGGACTACTCTACAATGAGCAGTTCTTC.

The CDR3 region is CASSKSGTSSYEQYF. The DNA of the CDR3 is TGTGCCAGTAGTAAGTCCGGGACTAGCTCCTACGAGCAGTACTTC. The V call is TRBV19, the J call TRBJ2-7, with 8 bases that match TRBD2. Germline V CDR1 and CDR2: LNHDA, SQIVND (reference sequence). Trimming cost V 4 bases and J 0 bases; bases outside gene matches: 5. The CDR3 is made up of 15 amino acids. The variable domain in full, completed from reference TRBV19 and TRBJ2-7, reads DGGITQSPKYLFRKEGQNVTLSCEQNLNHDAMYWYRQDPGQGLRLIYYSQIVNDFQKGDIAEGYSVSREKKESFPLTVTSAQKNPTAFYLCASSKSGTSSYEQYFGPGTRLTVT.

This clone was seen only a few times. The V gene is TRBV10-1, the J gene TRBJ1-1; 8 bases map to TRBD1. The CDR3 totals 13 residues. Germline values: CDR1 WNHNN, CDR2 SYGVQD (reference sequence). The junction had 4 bases not matched to a gene; V was cut back by 5 bases and J by 5 bases. The CDR3 bases are TGCGCCAGCAGTATACAGGGGGGGACTGAAGCTTTCTTT. This translates into CASSIQGGTEAFF.

This clone was seen more than once but under ten times. The rearrangement links TRBV5-4 to TRBJ2-7; 12 bases map to TRBD1. The CDR3 runs 15 residues. The germline gives CDR1 SGHNT, CDR2 YYREEE (reference sequence). Trimming at V came to 4 bases and at J to 4 bases, leaving 6 bases not matched to a gene. The CDR3 DNA reads TGTGCCAGCAGCAGGAGGGACAGGGGGCGGTACGAGCAGTACTTC. It is translated as CASSRRDRGRYEQYF.

This clone was observed a few times. The rearrangement links TRBV19 to TRBJ2-6, with D hard to call. CDR3 length equals 15 residues. In germline, CDR1 is LNHDA, CDR2 SQIVND (reference sequence). Trimming pared 3 bases from V and 0 bases from J, leaving 6 bases between. The CDR3 DNA reads TGTGCCAGTAGTATTTACTTCTCTGGGGCCAACGTCCTGACTTTC. Protein sequence: CASSIYFSGANVLTF.

V usage is TRBV10-1 and J usage is TRBJ1-2; D uncertain. In germline, CDR1 is WNHNN, CDR2 SYGVQD (reference sequence). This CDR3 region has 14 residues. Deletions cut 2 bases from V and 4 bases from J, with 11 bases between. The CDR3 DNA is TGCGCCAGCAGTGAGGAGCCAGGATTCTATGGCTACACCTTC. Protein: CASSEEPGFYGYTF.

This clone showed up just once. The rearrangement uses TRBV25-1 and TRBJ1-2; TRBD1 aligns across 7 bases. Germline trimming cut 2 bases from V and 4 bases from J; bases unmatched to any gene: 1. CDR3 size: 13 residues. Germline CDR1 reads MGHDK; CDR2 reads SYGVNS. As DNA, the CDR3 is TGTGCCAGCAGTGAAGACAGGGTCTATGGCTACACCTTC. Translated, it gives CASSEDRVYGYTF.

The J gene is TRBJ1-2, the V gene TRBV6-5, with D perhaps matching TRBD1 (5 bases). Germline V gives CDR1 MNHEY, CDR2 SVGAGI. This CDR3 has 12 amino acids. Trimming stripped 6 bases from V and 6 bases from J, with 11 bases between. The CDR3 loop reads CASREGGDGYTF. The CDR3 nucleotides are TGTGCCAGCAGAGAAGGAGGGGATGGCTACACCTTC.

The chain recombines TRBV18 with TRBJ1-5; the D is unclear. There are 14 residues in the CDR3. Trimming pared 2 bases from V and 1 base from J, leaving 6 bases between. Germline V gene sequence: CDR1 KGHSH, CDR2 LQKENI. CDR3 DNA sequence: TGTGCCAGCTCACCAAATCAGAGCAATCAGCCCCAGCATTTT. This translates into CASSPNQSNQPQHF.

V gene TRBV9 combines with J gene TRBJ2-1, with 8 bases lining up with TRBD1. Germline-derived CDR1 and CDR2 are SGDLS and YYNGEE. V shed 4 bases and J 6 bases; nucleotides not matched to a gene: 12. The CDR3 extends over 16 amino acids. The CDR3 spells CASSSRRRTGLNEQFF. CDR3 DNA: TGTGCCAGCAGCTCAAGACGTAGGACAGGGCTCAATGAGCAGTTCTTC.

The rearrangement joins TRBV9 to TRBJ2-1, with no clear D. This CDR3 is built from 13 residues. Trimming shortened V by 1 base and J by 4 bases, and 6 bases separated the two germline ends. Germline assignment: CDR1 SGDLS and CDR2 YYNGEE. The CDR3 DNA reads as TGTGCCAGCAGCGTACTATATTACAATGAGCAGTTCTTC. This encodes CASSVLYYNEQFF.